The clone carrying this TCR beta chain showed up just a few times. Its antigen is still unknown. The record originates from a study of T-cell reconstitution after alpha-beta-depleted transplantation in children. The CDR3 is 12 residues long. Germline V lookup: CDR1 DFQATT, CDR2 SNEGSKA (reference sequence). The J segment lost 12 bases and the V segment lost 6 bases, leaving 11 bases of the junction unmatched. Unique molecular identifiers were incorporated during preparation of the TCRbeta library. MiXCR, applied by TCRdb to the PCR reads, yields one record per CDR3 protein. The data show approximately 520,000 distinct CDR3 sequences, about 10% seen once. Overall study findings and caveats: When one year had passed after transplant, most T-cell counts and diversity came from newly produced T cells.

Sequencing was performed on PBMCs, mostly from graft donor cells, taken 180 days after TCRalphabeta/CD19-depleted stem cell transplant. The chain joins TRBV20-1 to TRBJ2-1; 7 bases agree with TRBD1. This clonotype was sampled from a female patient aged 2-9 years who had a stem cell transplant for aplastic anemia, so the T cells may come from the graft donor. CDR3 protein: CSAGRTGPGQFF. The CDR3 DNA is TGCAGTGCGGGCCGGACAGGCCCTGGGCAGTTCTTC.